This paragraph reports one T cell receptor (beta chain). Its antigen is unknown. 5'RACE with constant-segment primers yielded barcoded, UMI-tagged TCR alpha and TCR beta cDNA libraries. TCRdb recomputed calls from the 5' RACE reads with MiXCR, one row per CDR3 protein. The sample has about 560,000 distinct CDR3 sequences, roughly a sixth seen once. This entry is derived from a study of T-cell memory formation after mild COVID-19. Study outcomes and limitations: Still unconfirmed is whether the second-wave clones peaking on day 37 recognized SARS-CoV-2. There were some responding clones in pre-infection memory, which suggested that cross-reactive memory had joined. Clones that contracted from day 15 to 85 were balanced CD4/CD8, while later expanders leaned CD4+.

The source material was PBMCs or a T cell subset sorted from them (not recorded which). The clonotype originates from an adult woman who had mild COVID-19 (a few samples of this study predate the infection). Cell type and time point are not known.

CDR3 protein: CASSLAGRTYNEQFF. CDR3 sequence (DNA): TGTGCCAGCAGCTTGGCGGGTCGGACCTACAATGAGCAGTTCTTC. V usage is TRBV5-4 and J usage is TRBJ2-1; D not certain. The CDR3 has 15 residues. Trimming shortened V by 0 bases and J by 2 bases, and 9 bases separated the two germline ends. The germline V gene has CDR1 SGHNT and CDR2 YYREEE (reference sequence).